This T cell receptor (beta chain) was sequenced in a study of cytomegalovirus exposure and HLA in healthy donors. Concerning this clone: Its antigen remains unidentified.

Study findings and constraints: Testing in vitro showed three CMV-associated chains specific for CMV antigens. One variant, a missense change in DCLRE1C, was linked in a later analysis to TCR beta V- and J-gene trimming.

Primers: 60 Vbeta forward and 13 Jbeta reverse. Libraries were prepared by immunoSEQ multiplex PCR; TCRdb keeps only in-frame clonotypes and omits some of them. The profile shows over 200,000 clones, roughly 79% of them singletons. V lost 0 bases and J lost 5; bases outside the gene matches: 11. CDR1 is MNHEY, CDR2 SMNVEV, per germline (reference sequence). The CDR3 covers 18 residues. Source material: PBMCs. The sequence derives from a male donor in good health and CMV-seronegative. The J gene is TRBJ2-1, the V gene TRBV27; 9 bases map to TRBD2. The CDR3 DNA sequence: TGTGCCAGCAGTTTATCGAGGCTCAAGCGGGAGGCTAACAATGAGCAGTTCTTC. Amino acids: CASSLSRLKREANNEQFF.